This T cell receptor beta chain was sequenced for a study of cytomegalovirus exposure and HLA in healthy donors. Study as a whole: As an earlier analysis found, some 180 million T cells yielded about 120 million unique TCR beta sequences.

From germline, CDR1 is MNHNS and CDR2 SASEGT. CDR3 length: 16 residues. V lost 3 bases to trimming and J lost 6 bases; unmatched junction nucleotides: 11. PCR amplification relied on 60 Vbeta primers (plus 13 Jbeta primers). Sequencing was performed with immunoSEQ multiplex PCR; in TCRdb, only in-frame clones are kept and a portion is missing. The sample shows about 180,000 clones, 80% to 90% of them seen only once. The study, taken as a whole, reports: The Asian-associated ancestry cluster reportedly had fewer N-insertions than the roughly 700-donor mean in a later analysis.

Worth noting for this clone: Antigen: not known.

The source is a woman aged 18 to 35 in good health and CMV-seropositive. This chain uses TRBV6-1 with TRBJ1-3; 7 positions match TRBD1. The sequenced material came from PBMCs. In nucleotides, the CDR3 is TGTGCCAGCAGTGAGTGGGGGACAGTCTTGAAAAACACCATATATTTT. Residues: CASSEWGTVLKNTIYF.